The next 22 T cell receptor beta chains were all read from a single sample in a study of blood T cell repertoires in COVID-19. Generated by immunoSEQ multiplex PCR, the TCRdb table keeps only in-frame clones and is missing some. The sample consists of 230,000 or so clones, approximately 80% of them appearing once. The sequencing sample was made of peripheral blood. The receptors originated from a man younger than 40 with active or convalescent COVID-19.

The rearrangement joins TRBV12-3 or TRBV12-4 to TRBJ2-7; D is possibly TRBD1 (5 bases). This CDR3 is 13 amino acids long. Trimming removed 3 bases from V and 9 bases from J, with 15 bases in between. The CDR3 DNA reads TGTGCCAGCAGTTTTGGGGCCACGGGCTCGCAGTACTTC. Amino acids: CASSFGATGSQYF.

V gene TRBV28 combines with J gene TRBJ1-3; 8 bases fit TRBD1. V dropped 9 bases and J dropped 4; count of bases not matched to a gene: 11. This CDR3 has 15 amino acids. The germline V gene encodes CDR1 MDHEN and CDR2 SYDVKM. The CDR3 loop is CASTSGQGRGNTIYF. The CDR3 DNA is TGTGCCAGTACTTCTGGACAGGGAAGGGGAAACACCATATATTTT.

The CDR3 coding sequence is TGCAGCGTTGAAAGTCTAAATGAGCAGTTCTTC. Translation: CSVESLNEQFF. This chain connects TRBV29-1 to TRBJ2-1, with no clear D. Germline assignment: CDR1 SQVTM and CDR2 ANQGSEA. The CDR3 has 11 residues. V lost 2 bases and J lost 7, with 6 bases in between.

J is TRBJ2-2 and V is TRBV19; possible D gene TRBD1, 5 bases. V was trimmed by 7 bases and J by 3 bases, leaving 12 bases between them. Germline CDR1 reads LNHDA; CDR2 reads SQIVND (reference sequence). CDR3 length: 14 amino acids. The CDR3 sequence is CASKWQGYTGELFF. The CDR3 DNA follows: TGTGCCAGTAAGTGGCAGGGCTACACCGGGGAGCTGTTTTTT.

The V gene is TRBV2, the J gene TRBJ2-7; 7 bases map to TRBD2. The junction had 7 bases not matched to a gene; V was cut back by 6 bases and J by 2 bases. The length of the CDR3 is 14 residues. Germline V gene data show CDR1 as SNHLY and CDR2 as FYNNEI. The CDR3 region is CASRRAGPAYEQYF. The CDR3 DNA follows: TGTGCCAGCAGAAGAGCGGGGCCCGCCTACGAGCAGTACTTC.

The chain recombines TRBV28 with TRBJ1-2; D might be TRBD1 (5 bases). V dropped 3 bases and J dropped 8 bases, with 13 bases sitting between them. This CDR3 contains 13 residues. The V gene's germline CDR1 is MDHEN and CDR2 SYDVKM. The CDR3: CASSFFSPGGYTF. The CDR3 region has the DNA TGTGCCAGCAGTTTCTTCTCCCCAGGGGGCTACACCTTC.

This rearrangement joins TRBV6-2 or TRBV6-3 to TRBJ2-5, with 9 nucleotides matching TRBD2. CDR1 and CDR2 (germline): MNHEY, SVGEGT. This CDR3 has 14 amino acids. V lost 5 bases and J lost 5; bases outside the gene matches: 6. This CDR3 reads CASSKAGGRETQYF. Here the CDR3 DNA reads TGTGCCAGCAGTAAAGCGGGGGGCCGGGAGACCCAGTACTTC.

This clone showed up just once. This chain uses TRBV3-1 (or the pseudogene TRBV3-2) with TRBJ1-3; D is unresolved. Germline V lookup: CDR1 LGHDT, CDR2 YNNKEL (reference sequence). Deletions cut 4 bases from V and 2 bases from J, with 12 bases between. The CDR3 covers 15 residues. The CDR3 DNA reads TGTGCCAGCAGCCGAAAGTCCGGGACTGGAAACACCATATATTTT. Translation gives CASSRKSGTGNTIYF.

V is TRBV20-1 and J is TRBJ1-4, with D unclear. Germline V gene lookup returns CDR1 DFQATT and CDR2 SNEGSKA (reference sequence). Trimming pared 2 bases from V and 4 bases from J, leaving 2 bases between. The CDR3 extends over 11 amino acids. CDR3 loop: CSARRNEKLFF. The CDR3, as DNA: TGCAGTGCTAGACGTAATGAAAAACTGTTTTTT.

The CDR3 sequence is CASSLSGGRSGNTIYF. The CDR3 DNA reads as TGTGCCAGCAGCTTATCCGGGGGGAGATCTGGAAACACCATATATTTT. The chain joins TRBV7-8 to TRBJ1-3; D perhaps matches TRBD1 (5 bases). The CDR3 contains 16 residues. The V end was cut by 2 bases, the J end by 1 base, with 12 bases between. Germline values: CDR1 SGHVS, CDR2 FQNEAQ.

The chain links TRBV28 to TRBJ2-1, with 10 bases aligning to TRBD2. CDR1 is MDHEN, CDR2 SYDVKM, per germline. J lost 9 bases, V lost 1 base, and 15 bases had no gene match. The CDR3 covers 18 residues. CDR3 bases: TGTGCCAGCAGTTTATCTCTTAAGAGCGGGAGGGCCTGGGGTGAGCAGTTCTTC. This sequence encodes CASSLSLKSGRAWGEQFF.

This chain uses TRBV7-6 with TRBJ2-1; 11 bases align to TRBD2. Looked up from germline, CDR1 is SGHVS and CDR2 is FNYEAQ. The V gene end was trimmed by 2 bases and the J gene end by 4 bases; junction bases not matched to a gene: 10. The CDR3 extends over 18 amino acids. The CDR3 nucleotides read TGTGCCAGCAGCTTACTTCCTATAGCGGGGGGGCCTTACAATGAGCAGTTCTTC. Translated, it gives CASSLLPIAGGPYNEQFF.

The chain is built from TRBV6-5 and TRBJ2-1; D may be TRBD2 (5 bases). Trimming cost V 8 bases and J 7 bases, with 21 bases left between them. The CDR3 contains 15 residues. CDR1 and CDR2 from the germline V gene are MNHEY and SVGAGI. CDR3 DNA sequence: TGTGCCAGCGATGCGGCTAGCCTGCCTCCTAATGAGCAGTTCTTC. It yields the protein CASDAASLPPNEQFF.

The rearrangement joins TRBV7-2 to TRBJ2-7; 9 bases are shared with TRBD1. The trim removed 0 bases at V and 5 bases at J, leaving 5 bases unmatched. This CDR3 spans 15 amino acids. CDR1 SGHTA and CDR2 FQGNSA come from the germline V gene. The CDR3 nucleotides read TGTGCCAGCAGCTTAGCGGGGACAGGGAAGGACGAGCAGTACTTC. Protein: CASSLAGTGKDEQYF.

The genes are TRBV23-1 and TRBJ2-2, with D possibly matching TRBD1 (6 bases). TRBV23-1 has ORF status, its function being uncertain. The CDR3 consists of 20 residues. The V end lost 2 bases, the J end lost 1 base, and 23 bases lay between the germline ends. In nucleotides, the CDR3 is TGCGCCAGCAGTCAAACTACAGTGGACAGCGAAGATCTGAACACCGGGGAGCTGTTTTTT. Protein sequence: CASSQTTVDSEDLNTGELFF.

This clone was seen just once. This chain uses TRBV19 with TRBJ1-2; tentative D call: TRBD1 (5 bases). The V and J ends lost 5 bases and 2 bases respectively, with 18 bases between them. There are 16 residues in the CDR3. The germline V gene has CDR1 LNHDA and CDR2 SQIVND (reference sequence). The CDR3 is CASSAMAETVNYGYTF. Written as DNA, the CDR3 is TGTGCCAGTAGTGCCATGGCCGAGACAGTAAACTATGGCTACACCTTC.

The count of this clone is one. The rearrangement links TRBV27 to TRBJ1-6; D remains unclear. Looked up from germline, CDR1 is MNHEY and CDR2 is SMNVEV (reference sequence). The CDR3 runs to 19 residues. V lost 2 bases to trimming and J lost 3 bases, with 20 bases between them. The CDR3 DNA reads TGTGCCAGCAGTTTAATAGGTCGGACTAAGGCGAACTATAATTCACCCCTCCACTTT. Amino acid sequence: CASSLIGRTKANYNSPLHF.

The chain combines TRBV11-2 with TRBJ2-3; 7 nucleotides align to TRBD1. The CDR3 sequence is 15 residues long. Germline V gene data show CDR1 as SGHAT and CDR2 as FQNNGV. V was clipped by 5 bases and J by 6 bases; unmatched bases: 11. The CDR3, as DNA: TGTGCCAGCAGCCCCATAGGGGGCCAGTCGGATACGCAGTATTTT. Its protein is CASSPIGGQSDTQYF.

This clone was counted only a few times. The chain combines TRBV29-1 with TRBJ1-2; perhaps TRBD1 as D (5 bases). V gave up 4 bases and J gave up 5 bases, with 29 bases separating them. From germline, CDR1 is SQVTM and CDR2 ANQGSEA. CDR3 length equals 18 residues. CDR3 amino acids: CSVGKEGPRQDPAYGYTF. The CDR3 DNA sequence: TGCAGCGTTGGAAAGGAGGGACCGCGGCAGGACCCCGCTTATGGCTACACCTTC.

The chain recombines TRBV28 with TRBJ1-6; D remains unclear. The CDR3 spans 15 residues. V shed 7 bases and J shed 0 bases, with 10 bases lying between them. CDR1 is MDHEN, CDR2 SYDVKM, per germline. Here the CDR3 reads CASTRQGSYNSPLHF. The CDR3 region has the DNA TGTGCCAGCACACGACAAGGCTCCTATAATTCACCCCTCCACTTT.

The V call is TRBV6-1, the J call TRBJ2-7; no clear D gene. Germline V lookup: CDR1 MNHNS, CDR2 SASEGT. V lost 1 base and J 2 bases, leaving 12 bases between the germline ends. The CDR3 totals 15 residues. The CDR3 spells CASSEGWRGPYEQYF. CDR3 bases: TGTGCCAGCAGTGAAGGGTGGCGCGGCCCCTACGAGCAGTACTTC.

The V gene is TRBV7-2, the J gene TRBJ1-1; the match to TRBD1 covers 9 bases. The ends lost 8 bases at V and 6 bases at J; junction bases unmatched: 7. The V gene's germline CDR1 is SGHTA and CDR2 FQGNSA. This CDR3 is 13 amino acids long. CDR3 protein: CASGRDRASEAFF. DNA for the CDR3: TGTGCCAGCGGGCGGGACAGGGCGTCTGAAGCTTTCTTT.